The 18 T cell receptor beta chains below were found in one sample sequenced in a study of CD8 T cells in Susac syndrome. A quantity of roughly 0.5 to 1 ug RNA underwent reverse transcription using random hexamers. MiXCR, run by TCRdb on the immunoSEQ multiplex PCR reads, gives a single entry per CDR3 protein. Altogether some 150,000 distinct CDR3 sequences are present, approximately 95% being singletons, with the ten largest covering around 0.29%. Sample: CD8+ T cells from PBMCs. The receptors come from a human donor in good health.

CDR3 amino acids: CASRGRGEYTEAFF. CDR3 sequence (DNA): TGTGCCAGCAGAGGTAGGGGGGAGTACACTGAAGCTTTCTTT. The chain uses TRBV27 and TRBJ1-1; D is perhaps TRBD1 (6 bases). Germline V CDR1 and CDR2: MNHEY, SMNVEV (reference sequence). V lost 6 bases and J lost 3, with 14 bases in between. CDR3 length: 14 residues.

This chain links TRBV5-1 with TRBJ2-2; D ambiguous. This CDR3 spans 13 amino acids. Trimming stripped 6 bases from V and 4 bases from J, with 10 bases between. Germline V CDR1 and CDR2: SGHRS, YFSETQ. DNA of the CDR3: TGCGCCAGCACCCCTAAGAGCACCGGGGAGCTGTTTTTT. It translates to CASTPKSTGELFF.

This clonotype was counted a single time. V gene TRBV27 combines with J gene TRBJ1-1; D gene uncertain. This CDR3 comprises 13 residues. V was cut by 0 bases and J by 4 bases, with 6 bases left in between. Per germline, CDR1 MNHEY and CDR2 SMNVEV (reference sequence). In DNA form, the CDR3 reads TGTGCCAGCAGTTTATCGGTCTTCACTGAAGCTTTCTTT. Residues: CASSLSVFTEAFF.

The V gene is TRBV29-1, the J gene TRBJ2-7; D is uncertain. There are 12 residues in the CDR3. Germline CDR1 is SQVTM and CDR2 is ANQGSEA. With 0 bases removed from V and 4 bases from J, the gap between germline ends came to 7 bases. CDR3 sequence (DNA): TGCAGCGTTGAAGATCGCGAGTACGAGCAGTACTTC. Protein product: CSVEDREYEQYF.

The chain carries TRBV4-3 and TRBJ2-1, with 8 nucleotides matching TRBD2. The V gene's germline CDR1 is LGHNA and CDR2 YSLEER. Trimming cost V 3 bases and J 2 bases; bases outside gene matches: 3. The CDR3 consists of 15 residues. For the CDR3, the DNA is TGCGCCAGCAGCCAGGGTAGCGGGACCTACAATGAGCAGTTCTTC. Residues: CASSQGSGTYNEQFF.

Only one count was recorded for this clonotype. This sequence joins TRBV5-1 and TRBJ2-7; D is perhaps TRBD1 or TRBD2 (5 bases each). The CDR3 has 15 amino acids. The germline gives CDR1 SGHRS, CDR2 YFSETQ. V was clipped by 0 bases and J by 1 base, with 11 bases between them. CDR3 amino acids: CASSLGEGPSYEQYF. In nucleotides, the CDR3 is TGCGCCAGCAGCTTGGGAGAGGGACCGTCCTACGAGCAGTACTTC.

The chain carries TRBV29-1 and TRBJ1-2, with D unclear. Germline assignment: CDR1 SQVTM and CDR2 ANQGSEA. The CDR3 length is 18 residues. V was pared by 6 bases and J by 4 bases, with 30 bases between. The CDR3 bases are TGCAGCGTCGTCCTTGGACCAGCCTCCGGGGAGTGGAGCTATGGCTACACCTTC. It yields the protein CSVVLGPASGEWSYGYTF.

This clonotype appeared a few times. The V call is TRBV6-5, the J call TRBJ2-3; the D gene is possibly TRBD1 (7 bases). The CDR3 runs 13 residues. Looked up from germline, CDR1 is MNHEY and CDR2 is SVGAGI. V shed 5 bases and J shed 3 bases, with 9 bases lying between them. Written as DNA, the CDR3 is TGTGCCAGCAGTCAGGGGGGAACAGATACGCAGTATTTT. This codes for CASSQGGTDTQYF.

This rearrangement joins TRBV14 to TRBJ2-1; D is uncertain. The length of the CDR3 is 14 residues. The V end was cut by 2 bases, the J end by 0 bases, with 5 bases between. Germline CDR1 SGHDN, CDR2 FVKESK. The CDR3 is CASSQSGSYNEQFF. CDR3 DNA sequence: TGTGCCAGCAGCCAATCCGGCTCCTACAATGAGCAGTTCTTC.

The rearrangement joins TRBV29-1 to TRBJ1-4; no clear D gene. Germline assignment: CDR1 SQVTM and CDR2 ANQGSEA. The CDR3 has 12 amino acids. The V end lost 4 bases, the J end lost 6 bases, and 9 bases lay between the germline ends. The CDR3 nucleotides read TGCAGCGTTGTGGGGTGGGATGAAAAACTGTTTTTT. Protein sequence: CSVVGWDEKLFF. Together with reference TRBV29-1 and TRBJ1-4, the CDR3 gives the full variable domain: SAVISQKPSRDICQRGTSLTIQCQVDSQVTMMFWYRQQPGQSLTLIATANQGSEATYESGFVIDKFPISRPNLTFSTLTVSNMSPEDSSIYLCSVVGWDEKLFFGSGTQLSVL.

The CDR3 DNA is TGTGCCAGCAGTTACTCTAGAGGTGAAGCTTTCTTT. Translation gives CASSYSRGEAFF. V gene TRBV6-5 combines with J gene TRBJ1-1; no clear D. Germline V gives CDR1 MNHEY, CDR2 SVGAGI. The CDR3 consists of 12 residues. Trimming removed 0 bases from V and 7 bases from J, with 6 bases in between.

The chain uses TRBV25-1 and TRBJ2-7; 11 bases map to TRBD2. CDR3 length equals 16 residues. Germline CDR1 is MGHDK and CDR2 is SYGVNS. V dropped 8 bases and J dropped 2; count of bases not matched to a gene: 11. The CDR3 loop is CASCVSSGGITYEQYF. The DNA for the CDR3 is TGTGCCAGCTGTGTATCTAGCGGGGGGATAACCTACGAGCAGTACTTC.

V usage is TRBV30 and J usage is TRBJ2-1; D may be TRBD2 (6 bases). The CDR3 is made up of 15 amino acids. Per the germline V gene, CDR1 is GTSNPN and CDR2 is SVGIG (reference sequence). V was cut by 1 base and J by 6 bases, with 16 bases left in between. In DNA form, the CDR3 reads TGTGCCTGGAGTGGCGGGGCGGGGCCCGCCAATGAGCAGTTCTTC. This sequence encodes CAWSGGAGPANEQFF.

For the CDR3, the DNA is TGTGCCAGCAGCTTAGCTCGAGGCGCACGGGTATCCTACGAGCAGTACTTC. It codes for CASSLARGARVSYEQYF. The J gene is TRBJ2-7, the V gene TRBV7-8; D unclear. The CDR3 has 17 amino acids. Germline loops: CDR1 SGHVS, CDR2 FQNEAQ. Deletions cut 0 bases from V and 1 base from J, with 16 bases between.

A remark on this clonotype: The junction shows a germline mismatch at one end, possibly a read error. This chain links TRBV20-1 with TRBJ2-1; 10 bases are shared with TRBD2. There are 10 residues in the CDR3. Germline V gene sequence: CDR1 DFQATT, CDR2 SNEGSKA (reference sequence). The CDR3 loop reads CSAQGLAWVF. DNA of the CDR3: TGCAGTGCCCAGGGACTAGCGTGGGTCTTC.

To note about this clonotype: Sequence at one end of the junction differs from germline and may be a read error. The chain combines TRBV27 with TRBJ2-7; tentatively, D is TRBD1 (5 bases). From germline, CDR1 is MNHEY and CDR2 SMNVEV (reference sequence). The CDR3 consists of 12 residues. Written as DNA, the CDR3 is TGTGCCAGCAGTGTATCAGGGATTGAGCAGTACTTC. Its translation: CASSVSGIEQYF.

The chain combines TRBV20-1 with TRBJ2-7; D possibly corresponds to TRBD2 (6 bases). The CDR3 has 13 amino acids. V was pared by 0 bases and J by 4 bases, with 10 bases between. Germline CDR1 reads DFQATT; CDR2 reads SNEGSKA (reference sequence). CDR3 protein: CSARDAGRYEQYF. CDR3 coding DNA: TGCAGTGCTAGAGATGCGGGAAGGTACGAGCAGTACTTC.

The gene calls are TRBV24-1 and TRBJ1-5; no definite D call. The length of the CDR3 is 14 residues. Germline loops: CDR1 KGHDR, CDR2 SFDVKD. Trimming left V 5 bases short and J 5 bases short, with 12 bases between. The CDR3, as DNA: TGTGCCACCAGTGGCGGGCGCGACGATCAGCCCCAGCATTTT. Amino acid sequence: CATSGGRDDQPQHF.